This T cell receptor beta chain was recovered during a study of PD-1 blockade in mismatch repair-deficient tumors. Study overall: Enrolled about 2013-2017, patients had progressing, pretreated mismatch repair-deficient cancers of about a dozen types.

General observations from the study: Tumor-resident clones, often undetectable pretreatment in blood, expanded then contracted after pembrolizumab.

The CDR3 runs to 13 residues. CDR1 MNHEY and CDR2 SMNVEV come from the germline V gene (reference sequence). V lost 5 bases and J lost 6; bases outside the gene matches: 7. Produced via immunoSEQ multiplex PCR; TCRdb's table is partial and in-frame only. The sample contains some 120,000 clones, roughly 86% of which appear only once. All patients were mismatch repair deficient, assessed by either PCR or immunohistochemistry. A few pembrolizumab responders had their TCRs sequenced. This clone was recorded only once. Its antigen is undetermined. The clonotype originates from an adult with mismatch repair-deficient cancer. The chain employs TRBV27 and TRBJ2-7, with 7 nucleotides matching TRBD1. Sample: peripheral blood, taken approximately 72 weeks after starting pembrolizumab. CDR3 nucleotides: TGTGCCAGCAGTATTCACAGGGGATCCGAGCAGTACTTC. This sequence encodes CASSIHRGSEQYF.